This T cell receptor (beta chain) was obtained from a study of blood T cell repertoires in COVID-19. Study information: Nucleic acid was either cDNA or gDNA, and it came from T cells, B-cell-depleted T cells, or PBMCs.

CDR3 length: 15 residues. Trimming took 5 bases from V and 4 from J, leaving 15 bases between them. Germline loops: CDR1 LNHNV, CDR2 YYDKDF (reference sequence). Data came from immunoSEQ multiplex PCR; TCRdb stores just in-frame clones and leaves some out. Of 200,000 to 250,000 clones in the sample, around 80% are singletons; the top ten hold over 7%. This clone was observed once. Sequencing was carried out using peripheral blood. The chain is built from TRBV15 and TRBJ1-3; D possibly corresponds to TRBD1 (5 bases). The sequence was obtained from a woman in her 70s with acute or convalescent COVID-19. CDR3 in DNA: TGTGCCACCAGCCCGGGGGGTGTAGGAGGAAACACCATATATTTT. Translating gives CATSPGGVGGNTIYF.